This T cell receptor beta chain was sequenced during a study of metastatic and nonmetastatic thyroid tumors. The wider study: Across blood and tumor or nodule tissue, repertoires from malignant and benign thyroid patients were compared with one another.

The CDR3 sequence is 15 residues long. CDR1 is SGHTS, CDR2 YDEGEE, per germline. Trimming cost V 3 bases and J 6 bases, with 16 bases left between them. TCRdb re-clonotyped the PCR reads through MiXCR. This sample has roughly 13,000 clones, with almost 30% found just once. Patients underwent thyroid surgery, and none had received any treatment before it. In its sample, this clone was seen many times. Antigen specificity is unknown. Study-level results: Benign nodules reportedly had significantly lower TCR beta diversity than malignant thyroid tumors in blood and tumor.

This chain connects TRBV5-8 to TRBJ2-1; D not resolved. Material: blood. This clonotype was obtained from a female donor with papillary thyroid cancer or a benign thyroid nodule (not recorded which). Some clones in this sample may be carry-over from other donors' samples. In DNA form, the CDR3 reads TGTGCCAGCAGCTCCGCTCGGCCAGGCGGCAATGAGCAGTTCTTC. Its translation: CASSSARPGGNEQFF. Full variable domain (outside the CDR3, taken from reference TRBV5-8 and TRBJ2-1): EAGVTQSPTHLIKTRGQQATLRCSPISGHTSVYWYQQALGLGLQFLLWYDEGEERNRGNFPPRFSGRQFPNYSSELNVNALELEDSALYLCASSSARPGGNEQFFGPGTRLTVL.